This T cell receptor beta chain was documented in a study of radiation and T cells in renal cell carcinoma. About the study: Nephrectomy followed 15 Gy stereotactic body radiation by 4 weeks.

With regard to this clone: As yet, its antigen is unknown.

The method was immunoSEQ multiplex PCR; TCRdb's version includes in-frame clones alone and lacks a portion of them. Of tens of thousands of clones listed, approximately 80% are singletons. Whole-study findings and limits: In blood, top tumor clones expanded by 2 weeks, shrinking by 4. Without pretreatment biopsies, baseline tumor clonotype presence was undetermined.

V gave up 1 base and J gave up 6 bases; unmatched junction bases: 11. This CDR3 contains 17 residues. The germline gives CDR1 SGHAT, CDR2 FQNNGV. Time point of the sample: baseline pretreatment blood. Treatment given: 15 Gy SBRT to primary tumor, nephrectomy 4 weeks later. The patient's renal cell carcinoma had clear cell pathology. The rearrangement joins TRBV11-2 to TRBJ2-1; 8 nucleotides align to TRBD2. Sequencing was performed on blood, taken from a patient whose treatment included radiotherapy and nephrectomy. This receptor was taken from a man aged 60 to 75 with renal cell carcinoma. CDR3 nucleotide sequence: TGTGCCAGCAGCTTAGCCGGAAAACGGACTAGCAGCAATGAGCAGTTCTTC. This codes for CASSLAGKRTSSNEQFF.